This record covers a single T cell receptor (beta chain). What it binds is not known. One end of the junction varies from germline; a read error may be responsible. The data originate from a study of breast tumors, draining lymph nodes, adjacent tissues. Study-wide results and caveats: The data were judged consistent with most tumor T cells coming from lymph node and expanding in tumor. Tumor repertoires ranked between lymph nodes and nontumor tissue in diversity, with V and J gene preferences.

In TCRdb, the multiplex PCR reads were re-called with MiXCR into one record per CDR3 protein. This sample has 200,000 or so distinct CDR3 sequences, with over 25% found just once. The CDR3 covers 16 residues. Germline loops: CDR1 MNHEY, CDR2 SVGAGI. Axillary draining lymph nodes of breast cancer patients supplied the node samples. V and J are TRBV6-5 and TRBJ2-7; 13 bases align to TRBD2. Sequences were obtained from axillary lymph node tissue. The sequence derives from a female donor with breast cancer. Some clones in this sample may be carry-over from other donors' samples. The CDR3 coding sequence is TGTGCCAGCAGTCACTCACGGACTAGCGGGGGCTACGAGCAGTACTTC. Protein product: CASSHSRTSGGYEQYF.